These T cell receptor beta chains were read from a single sample in a study of cytomegalovirus exposure and HLA in healthy donors. Sequencing used immunoSEQ multiplex PCR; TCRdb keeps in-frame clones, though not all of them. This sample's clone table lists about 53,000 clones. The material sequenced was PBMCs. These receptors were obtained from a man aged 18 to 30 in good health and CMV-seropositive. The conserved cysteine and the conserved F or W are not part of the CDR3 here. Each record gives: CDR3 length, V gene, CDR3 protein.

12	TRBV30	AWSTDSHNQPQH
11	TRBV27	ASSALNSDRYT
13	TRBV19	ASRPRLAGANEQF
14	TRBV11-3	ASSLLVAGAPGELF
11	TRBV6-5	ASMRGPYYEQY
11	TRBV6-5	ASTSGGGYEQY
10	TRBV2	ASTGLNYEQY
13	TRBV5-1	ASSWTSGSQETQY
16	TRBV28	ASTKFGGAGGVLYEQY
13	TRBV5-6	ASSLVGSGSYEQY
13	TRBV6-1	ASSEGTSGSYEQY
13	TRBV7-6	ASSARLAAQETQY
15	TRBV15	ATSRDAQRVAGDEQF
15	TRBV18	ASSPTGGTPGTGELF
14	TRBV7-3	ASSPKRDRLYREQF
13	TRBV30	AHSEGGAGGNTIY
13	TRBV11-3	ASSSRGTFTDTQY
15	TRBV7-8	ASSSRVGGLPIDGYT
13	TRBV18	ASSPIPSGSYEQF
11	TRBV9	ASSSGTGRSYT
12	TRBV27	ASSWFRDRSIQY
14	TRBV5-5	ASSADVMDRAYEQY
13	TRBV2	ASSVGSGRAETQY
15	TRBV23-1	ASSQRVIRRGTYEQY
15	TRBV5-6	ASSHLFRGAPTDTQY
18	TRBV12-1	ASSLWDMGPGQGAGNTIY
12	TRBV5-1	ASSGDRAIGGYT
11	TRBV4-1	ASSQERSYGYT
11	TRBV30	AWSTSMDTEAF
12	TRBV28	ASSPFYSHNEQF
11	TRBV7-7	ASSLGPNQPQH
13	TRBV29-1	SVAGSGGANYGYT
11	TRBV19	ASYGTNTYEQY
13	TRBV9	ASSVGGAGANVLT
12	TRBV6-5	ASRRFTREDTQY
15	TRBV11-2	ASSFLFGTGGNNEQF
13	TRBV28	ASSPGTSGLETQY
11	TRBV30	AWSVRWGREQY
14	TRBV7-8	ASSLSAGESYNEQF
10	TRBV29-1	SGGQGEDTQY
13	TRBV5-1	ASSLEAAPYNEQF